The clone carrying this T cell receptor beta chain was seen repeatedly, ten times or more. The target antigen is unknown. This sample was taken from a study of early T cells in non-severe SARS-CoV-2 infection. Study-wide context: Alpha and beta chains were unpaired, from unsorted whole-blood bulk RNA. General study findings and limits: VDJdb matches were skewed toward anti-spike CD8 T cell responses.

V lost 1 base and J lost 0; bases outside the gene matches: 6. CDR3 length: 17 residues. The germline V gene encodes CDR1 SEHNR and CDR2 FQNEAQ (reference sequence). Individual cDNA molecules received unique molecular identifiers during library preparation. MiXCR, run by TCRdb on the 5' RACE reads, gives a single entry per CDR3 protein. The sample includes more than 45,000 distinct CDR3 sequences, 12% of them seen just once. This TCR derives from an adult who was a healthcare worker with PCR-confirmed SARS-CoV-2 infection or an uninfected control (not recorded which). Sequenced material: whole blood. J is TRBJ1-1 and V is TRBV7-9; TRBD1 matches at 9 bases. CDR3 DNA: TGTGCCAGCAGCTTAGGTCCGACAGGGGGTGTGAACACTGAAGCTTTCTTT. Its translation: CASSLGPTGGVNTEAFF.